This T cell receptor (beta chain) was identified in a study of blood T cell repertoires in COVID-19. Profiling relied on immunoSEQ multiplex PCR, and the TCRdb table lists in-frame clones only, not all of them. This sample has hundreds of thousands of clones; approximately 85% occur once, and the top ten carry 5.1%. This CDR3 has 17 amino acids. Trimming took 4 bases from V and 0 from J; bases not matched to a gene: 4. Germline V gene sequence: CDR1 LGHDT, CDR2 YNNKEL (reference sequence). The J gene is TRBJ2-3, the V gene TRBV3-1 (or the pseudogene TRBV3-2); 13 nucleotides line up with TRBD2. The receptor comes from a man aged 45-65 years with active or convalescent COVID-19. The sample consisted of peripheral blood. The CDR3 DNA is TGTGCCAGCAGCCGGACTAGCGGGGGTTCTAGCACAGATACGCAGTATTTT. Encoded protein: CASSRTSGGSSTDTQYF.